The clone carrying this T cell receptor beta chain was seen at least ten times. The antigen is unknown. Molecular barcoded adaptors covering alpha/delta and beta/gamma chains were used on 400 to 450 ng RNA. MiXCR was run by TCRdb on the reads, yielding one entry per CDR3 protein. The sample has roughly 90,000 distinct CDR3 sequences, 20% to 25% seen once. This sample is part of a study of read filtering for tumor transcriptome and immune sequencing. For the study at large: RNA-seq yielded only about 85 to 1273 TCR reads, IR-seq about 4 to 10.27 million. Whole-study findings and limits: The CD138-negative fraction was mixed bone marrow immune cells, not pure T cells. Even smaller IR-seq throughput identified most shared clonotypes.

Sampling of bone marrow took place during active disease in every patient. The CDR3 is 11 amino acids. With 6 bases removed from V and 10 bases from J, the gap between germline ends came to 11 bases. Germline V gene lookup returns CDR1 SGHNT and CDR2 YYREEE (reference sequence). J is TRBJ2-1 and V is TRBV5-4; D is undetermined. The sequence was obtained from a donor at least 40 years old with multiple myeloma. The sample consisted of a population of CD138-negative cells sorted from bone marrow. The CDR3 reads CASTKGSEQFF. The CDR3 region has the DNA TGTGCCAGCACGAAGGGATCCGAGCAGTTCTTC.